Reported below is one T cell receptor beta chain. These data belong to a study of blood T cells in healthy people across ages. A sample-barcoded 5' primer and a J-beta primer mix were used in a second PCR of about 6 to 12 cycles. Each cDNA molecule, via a template-switch adaptor with 12 random nucleotides, was tagged. TCRdb reprocessed the 5' RACE reads via MiXCR and lists one record per CDR3 protein. The sample has hundreds of thousands of distinct CDR3 sequences, about 28% seen once. The V and J ends lost 2 bases and 10 bases respectively, with 8 bases between them. This CDR3 comprises 11 residues. Germline CDR1 and CDR2: LGHDT and YNNKEL (reference sequence).

The receptor's source is a woman aged 80 or older in good health. Sequenced input: blood. The V and J genes are TRBV3-1 and TRBJ1-1, with no clear D. This CDR3 is CASSQLGRAFF. Here the CDR3 DNA reads TGTGCCAGCAGCCAACTGGGAAGAGCTTTCTTT.